This T cell receptor (beta chain) was recorded in a study of vaccination effects on CD4 cells after COVID-19. At the end of roughly ten days of culture, CD4+ T cells were isolated. Clones were sequenced by immunoSEQ multiplex PCR, and TCRdb holds only the in-frame ones, with some missing. Among about 70,000 clones listed, roughly three quarters were seen once. This CDR3 spans 13 amino acids. In germline, CDR1 is SQVTM, CDR2 ANQGSEA. The J segment lost 4 bases and the V segment lost 4 bases, leaving 2 bases of the junction unmatched. Notes on this clone: Its antigen is as yet unknown.

The clonotype comes from a human donor who received a COVID-19 vaccine. V gene TRBV29-1 combines with J gene TRBJ2-3; 10 positions agree with TRBD1. Sequencing was performed on CD4+ T cells from PBMCs cultured without peptide, taken before COVID-19 vaccination. The CDR3 sequence: CSVGDRGPDTQYF. CDR3 DNA: TGCAGCGTTGGGGACAGGGGACCAGATACGCAGTATTTT.